The 25 T cell receptor beta chains given below trace back to one sample, sequenced in a study of OX40 agonist ivuxolimab in advanced cancers. Sequencing used immunoSEQ multiplex PCR; TCRdb keeps in-frame clones, though not all of them. The repertoire holds more than 70,000 clones, with roughly four fifths as singletons. The specimen was CD4+ or CD8+ T cells sorted from blood, collected in a trial of the OX40 agonist ivuxolimab. Receptor source: an adult with an advanced solid tumor such as melanoma, head and neck, liver or kidney cancer.

This sequence joins TRBV5-1 and TRBJ2-7, with D possibly called TRBD1 or TRBD2 (5 bases each). Germline CDR1 and CDR2: SGHRS and YFSETQ. The CDR3 totals 15 residues. The germline V and J ends were trimmed by 1 base and 2 bases, with 13 bases remaining between them. The CDR3 reads CASSLRGHPAYEQYF. In DNA, the CDR3 is TGCGCCAGCAGCTTGCGGGGCCACCCTGCCTACGAGCAGTACTTC.

This clone was observed once. The V call is TRBV5-6, the J call TRBJ2-7; either TRBD1 or TRBD2 may fit D (5 bases each). The CDR3 sequence is 15 residues long. V was trimmed by 0 bases and J by 4 bases, leaving 14 bases between them. Germline values: CDR1 SGHDT, CDR2 YYEEEE. The CDR3 DNA is TGTGCCAGCAGCTTGGGTGGGGGAGTTGGGTACGAGCAGTACTTC. Amino acid sequence: CASSLGGGVGYEQYF.

The chain joins TRBV5-1 to TRBJ1-1, with 8 nucleotides matching TRBD1. This CDR3 is 18 amino acids long. The ends lost 0 bases at V and 1 base at J; junction bases unmatched: 11. The germline V gene encodes CDR1 SGHRS and CDR2 YFSETQ. The CDR3, as DNA: TGCGCCAGCAGCTTGGCCGCTTCAAGACAGGGGACGAACACTGAAGCTTTCTTT. This sequence encodes CASSLAASRQGTNTEAFF.

The V and J genes are TRBV12-5 and TRBJ1-2; perhaps TRBD1 as D (5 bases). CDR3 size: 13 residues. With 1 base removed from V and 5 bases from J, the gap between germline ends came to 8 bases. The germline CDR1 and CDR2 sequences are LGHNT and FRNRAP. As DNA, the CDR3 is TGTGCTAGTGGTTTGGGGCAGGGTTATGGCTACACCTTC. It codes for CASGLGQGYGYTF. The whole variable domain, filled in from reference TRBV12-5 and TRBJ1-2, reads DARVTQTPRHKVTEMGQEVTMRCQPILGHNTVFWYRQTMMQGLELLAYFRNRAPLDDSGMPKDRFSAEMPDATLATLKIQPSEPRDSAVYFCASGLGQGYGYTFGSGTRLTVV.

This chain connects TRBV10-3 to TRBJ2-1; 7 bases align to TRBD2. The CDR3 is 17 amino acids. Germline V gene lookup returns CDR1 ENHRY and CDR2 SYGVKD. V lost 0 bases to trimming and J lost 7 bases; unmatched junction nucleotides: 12. The CDR3 reads CAISESPSGGKRNEQFF. CDR3 nucleotides: TGTGCCATCAGTGAGTCGCCGTCGGGGGGAAAGCGGAATGAGCAGTTCTTC.

The rearrangement joins TRBV4-3 to TRBJ1-6; 7 bases agree with TRBD1. Per germline, CDR1 LGHNA and CDR2 YSLEER. The CDR3 sequence is 14 residues long. V shed 4 bases and J 4 bases; nucleotides not matched to a gene: 1. CDR3 DNA: TGCGCCAGCAGCCGGGACAGTTATAATTCACCCCTCCACTTT. It is translated as CASSRDSYNSPLHF.

The chain uses TRBV28 and TRBJ2-3, with D possibly TRBD1 on 7 matching bases. V lost 5 bases to trimming and J lost 0 bases, with 30 bases between them. This CDR3 has 21 residues. CDR1 is MDHEN and CDR2 is SYDVKM in the germline V gene. The DNA for the CDR3 is TGTGCCAGCAGTCGCGTTAGGGGCCGACGGGGGCAGGGGGTTAGCACAGATACGCAGTATTTT. Translated: CASSRVRGRRGQGVSTDTQYF.

By share of the sample, this clone is medium-sized. The chain employs TRBV7-9 and TRBJ1-1; D is undetermined. CDR3 length: 13 amino acids. Trimming removed 2 bases at V and 12 bases at J, with 16 bases between. Germline V CDR1 and CDR2: SEHNR, FQNEAQ (reference sequence). CDR3 in amino acids: CASSLNSGRESFF. The CDR3 DNA reads TGTGCCAGCAGCTTAAATAGTGGGAGGGAATCTTTCTTT.

The rearrangement joins TRBV30 to TRBJ1-1, with 7 bases matching TRBD1. The length of the CDR3 is 13 residues. CDR1 and CDR2 from the germline V gene are GTSNPN and SVGIG (reference sequence). Trimming removed 0 bases from V and 7 bases from J; junction bases left unmatched: 5. CDR3 amino acids: CAWSVDRVDEAFF. The CDR3, as DNA: TGTGCCTGGAGTGTAGACAGGGTGGATGAAGCTTTCTTT.

This rearrangement joins TRBV6-6 to TRBJ2-1, with a weak D call TRBD2 (6 bases). There are 16 residues in the CDR3. CDR1 and CDR2 (germline): MNHNY, SVGAGI (reference sequence). V lost 0 bases and J 5 bases, leaving 14 bases between the germline ends. Written as DNA, the CDR3 is TGTGCCAGCAGTTACTCTGCCCTAGCGTACAACAATGAGCAGTTCTTC. Amino acids: CASSYSALAYNNEQFF.

A single count supports this clone. Here the CDR3 reads CASSLIFTTGSAEAFF. For the CDR3, the DNA is TGTGCCAGCAGCTTGATATTTACGACAGGGTCGGCCGAAGCTTTCTTT. The chain couples TRBV5-6 to TRBJ1-1; TRBD1 matches at 7 bases. CDR1 and CDR2 from the germline V gene are SGHDT and YYEEEE. Losses at the gene ends were 1 base for V and 8 bases for J; bases not matched to a gene: 14. The CDR3 is 16 amino acids.

This clone was picked up one time. The gene calls are TRBV2 and TRBJ2-7; tentatively, D is TRBD1 or TRBD2 (5 bases each). Germline V lookup: CDR1 SNHLY, CDR2 FYNNEI. This CDR3 is built from 14 residues. The germline V and J ends were trimmed by 6 bases and 4 bases, with 16 bases remaining between them. The CDR3 sequence is CASSPRGVIYEQYF. CDR3 nucleotide sequence: TGTGCCAGCAGCCCTCGGGGCGTTATTTACGAGCAGTACTTC.

This clone came up once. The chain combines TRBV25-1 with TRBJ2-7, with no clear D. V was shortened by 1 base and J by 6 bases, with 19 bases between the two germline ends. Germline CDR1 and CDR2: MGHDK and SYGVNS. The CDR3 has 16 residues. CDR3 sequence: CASSESAGRSDSEQYF. Written as DNA, the CDR3 is TGTGCCAGCAGTGAATCGGCAGGCAGATCGGATAGCGAGCAGTACTTC.

The J gene is TRBJ1-2, the V gene TRBV19, with D maybe TRBD1 (5 bases). The CDR3 length is 15 residues. Germline assignment: CDR1 LNHDA and CDR2 SQIVND (reference sequence). Between the trimmed V and J ends, which lost 7 bases and 4 bases, there was a span of 19 bases. CDR3: CASTVTDPVGYGYTF. For the CDR3, the DNA is TGTGCCAGTACCGTGACAGATCCGGTGGGCTATGGCTACACCTTC.

J is TRBJ1-5 and V is TRBV7-8; no clear D gene. This CDR3 comprises 15 residues. V was cut by 5 bases and J by 0 bases, with 11 bases left in between. CDR1 and CDR2 (germline): SGHVS, FQNEAQ. CDR3 bases: TGTGCCAGCAGCCTAGACCGCGATAGCAATCAGCCCCAGCATTTT. Amino acids: CASSLDRDSNQPQHF.

The rearrangement uses TRBV7-9 and TRBJ2-5; TRBD1 agrees at 8 bases. V dropped 5 bases and J dropped 3; count of bases not matched to a gene: 14. Germline CDR1 reads SEHNR; CDR2 reads FQNEAQ (reference sequence). This CDR3 is 17 amino acids long. In nucleotides, the CDR3 is TGTGCCAGCAGCACCAACCAGGGGGCGGCGGGGAAAGAGACCCAGTACTTC. The encoded protein is CASSTNQGAAGKETQYF.

V gene TRBV14 combines with J gene TRBJ2-2; D call uncertain. The V gene's germline CDR1 is SGHDN and CDR2 FVKESK. Trimming removed 1 base at V and 0 bases at J, with 9 bases between. The length of the CDR3 is 16 residues. DNA of the CDR3: TGTGCCAGCAGCCAAGCGTGGAAACCGAACACCGGGGAGCTGTTTTTT. Its translation is CASSQAWKPNTGELFF. The variable domain in full, completed from reference TRBV14 and TRBJ2-2, reads EAGVTQFPSHSVIEKGQTVTLRCDPISGHDNLYWYRRVMGKEIKFLLHFVKESKQDESGMPNNRFLAERTGGTYSTLKVQPAELEDSGVYFCASSQAWKPNTGELFFGEGSRLTVL.

The chain recombines TRBV6-5 with TRBJ1-2; 9 bases are shared with TRBD1. Germline V gene lookup returns CDR1 MNHEY and CDR2 SVGAGI. With 5 bases clipped from V and 7 bases from J, the junction kept 8 bases outside the gene matches. This CDR3 is 14 amino acids long. CDR3 coding DNA: TGTGCCAGCAGTCCCGGACAGGGGTTTCTTGGCTACACCTTC. Its protein is CASSPGQGFLGYTF.

The chain joins TRBV6-1 to TRBJ2-7; D may be TRBD1 (6 bases). Trimming removed 7 bases at V and 4 bases at J, with 14 bases between. The CDR3 loop spans 13 amino acids. Germline CDR1 MNHNS, CDR2 SASEGT. CDR3 amino acids: CASTGQNYYEQYF. The CDR3 bases are TGTGCCAGCACAGGACAGAATTATTACGAGCAGTACTTC.

This sequence joins TRBV2 and TRBJ2-1; 11 nucleotides agree with TRBD2. Germline CDR1 and CDR2: SNHLY and FYNNEI. The CDR3 totals 14 residues. V lost 4 bases to trimming and J lost 10 bases; unmatched junction nucleotides: 6. The CDR3 DNA reads as TGTGCCAGCAGTGGACTAGCGGGGTACATAGAGCAGTTCTTC. This codes for CASSGLAGYIEQFF.

This sequence joins TRBV2 and TRBJ2-3, with 11 nucleotides matching TRBD2. Per the germline V gene, CDR1 is SNHLY and CDR2 is FYNNEI. Trimming removed 8 bases from V and 1 base from J; junction bases left unmatched: 8. This CDR3 region has 16 residues. DNA for the CDR3: TGTGCCAGCGGGTTTCCTAGCGGGGGGCGCACAGATACGCAGTATTTT. Translation gives CASGFPSGGRTDTQYF.

The genes are TRBV19 and TRBJ2-5; D gene uncertain. The CDR3 totals 12 residues. Germline V gene sequence: CDR1 LNHDA, CDR2 SQIVND (reference sequence). Deletions cut 5 bases from V and 5 bases from J, with 9 bases between. CDR3 DNA: TGTGCCAGTAGTTTTAATCGGGAGACCCAGTACTTC. Translation gives CASSFNRETQYF.

This clone has a handful of counts. The chain employs TRBV30 and TRBJ1-1, with D possibly TRBD1 on 5 matching bases. V was cut by 2 bases and J by 11 bases, with 18 bases left in between. The CDR3 spans 13 residues. Germline V gene lookup returns CDR1 GTSNPN and CDR2 SVGIG (reference sequence). The CDR3 loop is CAWSSRDLAKAFF. CDR3 sequence (DNA): TGTGCCTGGAGTAGTCGGGACCTGGCCAAGGCTTTCTTT.

In nucleotides, the CDR3 is TGCAGTGCTCCTGACCCCAATGAGCAGTTCTTC. Protein sequence: CSAPDPNEQFF. The chain has TRBV20-1 and TRBJ2-1; D ambiguous. The length of the CDR3 is 11 residues. The germline V and J ends were trimmed by 5 bases and 6 bases, with 8 bases remaining between them. The germline V gene has CDR1 DFQATT and CDR2 SNEGSKA (reference sequence).

In this sample, this clone turned up a few times. This rearrangement joins TRBV4-1 to TRBJ2-1, with a tentative D call TRBD2 (7 bases). The V gene lost 0 bases and the J gene lost 1 base, with 10 bases spanning the gap. Germline V gene sequence: CDR1 MGHRA, CDR2 YSYEKL. There are 16 residues in the CDR3. The DNA for the CDR3 is TGCGCCAGCAGCCAAGAAGAGGGGGGGTCCTACAATGAGCAGTTCTTC. Translating it yields CASSQEEGGSYNEQFF.